The 29 T cell receptor beta chains in this list originate from one sample, sequenced in a study of blood T cell repertoires in COVID-19 (dated by TCRdb to the early 2020s). Libraries were constructed by the immunoSEQ multiplex PCR assay. TCRdb obtained this table from immuneACCESS and retained in-frame rearrangements with V and J assigned. These tables miss some clones; where compared with another copy, unresolved V genes account for less than half of the shortfall, and the remainder is unexplained. The sample table lists some 150,000 clones, 81% of them with a count of one. The top ten constitute about 8.4% of the sample. Sequencing was done on a sample of peripheral blood. These receptors all come from a woman aged 60 to 75 with active or convalescent COVID-19.

V gene TRBV6-4 combines with J gene TRBJ1-1, with 9 bases identical to TRBD1. The CDR3 has 16 residues. V gave up 11 bases and J gave up 6 bases; unmatched junction bases: 19. Per the germline V gene, CDR1 is MRHNA and CDR2 is SNTAGT. The CDR3 region has the DNA TGTGCCGCTCTCTCCCGGGACAGGGAGTCTCGGGCTGAAGCTTTCTTT. It specifies CAALSRDRESRAEAFF.

The chain combines TRBV4-1 with TRBJ1-1; tentatively, D is TRBD1 (5 bases). CDR3 size: 14 residues. Trimming removed 1 base at V and 5 bases at J, with 11 bases between. Germline CDR1 and CDR2: MGHRA and YSYEKL. The CDR3 sequence: CASSQATGVTEAFF. The CDR3 nucleotides are TGCGCCAGCAGCCAAGCCACAGGAGTAACTGAAGCTTTCTTT.

This clone showed up just once. This chain joins TRBV19 and TRBJ1-5; 7 bases align to TRBD1. After removal of 8 bases from V and 4 bases from J, the junction contained 11 bases not matched to a gene. CDR1 and CDR2 (germline): LNHDA, SQIVND (reference sequence). There are 15 residues in the CDR3. The CDR3 nucleotides read TGTGCCAGTCGTGCAACAGGGGTAGGGAATCAGCCCCAGCATTTT. Amino acids: CASRATGVGNQPQHF.

The rearrangement links TRBV2 to TRBJ1-1, with D tentatively TRBD1 (6 bases). CDR3 length: 14 residues. Germline CDR1 and CDR2: SNHLY and FYNNEI. The germline V and J ends were trimmed by 6 bases and 1 base, with 12 bases remaining between them. The CDR3 DNA sequence: TGTGCCAGCAGGCCCTCAGGGGAGAACACTGAAGCTTTCTTT. Translated, it gives CASRPSGENTEAFF. The full variable domain, in which reference TRBV2 and TRBJ1-1 provide the parts outside the CDR3, is EPEVTQTPSHQVTQMGQEVILRCVPISNHLYFYWYRQILGQKVEFLVSFYNNEISEKSEIFDDQFSVERPDGSNFTLKIRSTKLEDSAMYFCASRPSGENTEAFFGQGTRLTVV.

To note about this clone: With a much larger clone just one base away, this may be a read error. Other nucleotide sequences in the sample specify the same CDR3. The CDR3 is CASSEGGTDTQYF. The CDR3 DNA sequence: TGTGCCAGCAGTGAGGGGGGGACAGATACGCAGTATTTT. V usage is TRBV25-1 and J usage is TRBJ2-3, with TRBD2 matching over 7 bases. The V gene's germline CDR1 is MGHDK and CDR2 SYGVNS. V gave up 3 bases and J gave up 3 bases; unmatched junction bases: 0. CDR3 length equals 13 residues.

The J gene is TRBJ2-2, the V gene TRBV6-4; perhaps TRBD2 as D (5 bases). Germline loops: CDR1 MRHNA, CDR2 SNTAGT. The length of the CDR3 is 13 residues. V shed 4 bases and J shed 6 bases, with 9 bases lying between them. The CDR3 DNA reads TGTGCCAGCAGTGTTAGGGAGTCCGGGGAGCTGTTTTTT. It specifies CASSVRESGELFF.

V and J are TRBV19 and TRBJ1-5, with D possibly matching TRBD1 (5 bases). V was cut by 2 bases and J by 7 bases, with 15 bases left in between. The length of the CDR3 is 15 residues. Germline V gene lookup returns CDR1 LNHDA and CDR2 SQIVND (reference sequence). The CDR3, as DNA: TGTGCCAGTAGTATACAGGGAGGGATCAGGCAGCCCCAGCATTTT. Amino acid sequence: CASSIQGGIRQPQHF.

The CDR3 region has the DNA TGCGCCAGCAGCTTGGGAGGGACAGAACCCTACGAGCAGTACTTC. Translated: CASSLGGTEPYEQYF. This chain joins TRBV5-1 and TRBJ2-7; 7 positions agree with TRBD1. V lost 0 bases, J lost 2 bases, and 5 bases stayed unmatched. The CDR3 contains 15 residues. The V gene's germline CDR1 is SGHRS and CDR2 YFSETQ.

The chain couples TRBV5-1 to TRBJ2-5; D is ambiguous. Germline assignment: CDR1 SGHRS and CDR2 YFSETQ. The CDR3 has 14 amino acids. The V end was cut by 3 bases, the J end by 7 bases, with 16 bases between. CDR3 DNA sequence: TGCGCCAGCAGCTCCGGCGAGTCCCCAGGGACCCAGTACTTC. It yields the protein CASSSGESPGTQYF. Full variable domain (outside the CDR3, taken from reference TRBV5-1 and TRBJ2-5): KAGVTQTPRYLIKTRGQQVTLSCSPISGHRSVSWYQQTPGQGLQFLFEYFSETQRNKGNFPGRFSGRQFSNSRSEMNVSTLELGDSALYLCASSSGESPGTQYFGPGTRLLVL.

The chain is built from TRBV29-1 and TRBJ1-2; a possible D gene is TRBD1 (6 bases). V lost 7 bases and J lost 2, with 17 bases in between. Germline loops: CDR1 SQVTM, CDR2 ANQGSEA. This CDR3 has 14 residues. The DNA of the CDR3 is TGCAGCGCTGTTGTTGATGGGGGCAACTATGGCTACACCTTC. It yields the protein CSAVVDGGNYGYTF.

This sequence joins TRBV6-6 and TRBJ1-1, with a weak D call TRBD1 (6 bases). V lost 5 bases and J 5 bases, leaving 18 bases between the germline ends. CDR1 and CDR2 (germline): MNHNY, SVGAGI (reference sequence). The CDR3 extends over 15 amino acids. Written as DNA, the CDR3 is TGTGCCAGCAGTGCGTCGGGAGGGGGGAGGACTGAAGCTTTCTTT. This sequence encodes CASSASGGGRTEAFF.

The CDR3 sequence: CASSRTGLGTEAFF. The CDR3 bases are TGTGCCAGTAGTAGGACAGGCCTTGGCACTGAAGCTTTCTTT. The chain combines TRBV19 with TRBJ1-1; 7 nucleotides line up with TRBD1. Germline CDR1 reads LNHDA; CDR2 reads SQIVND (reference sequence). Trimming cost V 4 bases and J 4 bases; bases outside gene matches: 6. The CDR3 extends over 14 amino acids.

This chain links TRBV19 with TRBJ2-7; a weak D match, TRBD1 (5 bases). Germline CDR1 is LNHDA and CDR2 is SQIVND (reference sequence). V lost 6 bases, J lost 6 bases, and 12 bases lay in between. The CDR3 consists of 12 residues. For the CDR3, the DNA is TGTGCCAGTAGAAGTCAGGGATTCGAGCAGTACTTC. Amino acids: CASRSQGFEQYF. The whole variable domain, remainder taken from reference TRBV19 and TRBJ2-7, is DGGITQSPKYLFRKEGQNVTLSCEQNLNHDAMYWYRQDPGQGLRLIYYSQIVNDFQKGDIAEGYSVSREKKESFPLTVTSAQKNPTAFYLCASRSQGFEQYFGPGTRLTVT.

The rearrangement joins TRBV7-6 to TRBJ2-5; 7 bases fit TRBD2. This CDR3 has 15 residues. Germline CDR1 and CDR2: SGHVS and FNYEAQ. V shed 2 bases and J 4 bases; nucleotides not matched to a gene: 7. CDR3 bases: TGTGCCAGCAGCTTAACCTTGACTAGCCGAGAGACCCAGTACTTC. The encoded protein is CASSLTLTSRETQYF.

The genes are TRBV24-1 and TRBJ2-2, with D possibly TRBD1 on 6 matching bases. This CDR3 comprises 17 residues. Germline lookup yields CDR1 KGHDR and CDR2 SFDVKD. V lost 4 bases and J 5 bases, leaving 19 bases between the germline ends. The CDR3 DNA is TGTGCCACCAGTGACCCGGGACACACTACTTTGACCGGGGAGCTGTTTTTT. Translated, it gives CATSDPGHTTLTGELFF.

The rearrangement links TRBV24-1 to TRBJ2-7; 7 bases are a match to TRBD2. The germline CDR1 and CDR2 sequences are KGHDR and SFDVKD. V gave up 6 bases and J gave up 3 bases; unmatched junction bases: 1. The CDR3 runs 12 residues. The CDR3 protein is CATSSSGYEQYF. The CDR3 bases are TGTGCCACCAGTTCTAGCGGCTACGAGCAGTACTTC.

The rearrangement joins TRBV19 to TRBJ1-1, with D tentatively TRBD1 (6 bases). Between the trimmed V and J ends, which lost 6 bases and 1 base, there was a span of 9 bases. CDR3 length: 13 amino acids. CDR1 and CDR2 (germline): LNHDA, SQIVND (reference sequence). The CDR3 protein is CASSHRENTEAFF. The DNA of the CDR3 is TGTGCCAGTAGCCACAGGGAGAACACTGAAGCTTTCTTT. The complete variable domain, with remaining parts taken from reference TRBV19 and TRBJ1-1, reads DGGITQSPKYLFRKEGQNVTLSCEQNLNHDAMYWYRQDPGQGLRLIYYSQIVNDFQKGDIAEGYSVSREKKESFPLTVTSAQKNPTAFYLCASSHRENTEAFFGQGTRLTVV.

The chain carries TRBV7-8 and TRBJ1-1; 7 bases map to TRBD1. The V and J ends lost 3 bases and 2 bases, in that order; junction bases with no gene match: 3. The CDR3 spans 14 residues. Germline lookup yields CDR1 SGHVS and CDR2 FQNEAQ. The DNA of the CDR3 is TGTGCCAGCAGCTTTACAGGGGCAAACACTGAAGCTTTCTTT. Amino acids: CASSFTGANTEAFF.

This chain links TRBV6-1 with TRBJ1-5; 9 bases line up with TRBD1. The CDR3 contains 16 residues. J lost 0 bases, V lost 1 base, and 1 base had no gene match. Germline V CDR1 and CDR2: MNHNS, SASEGT. CDR3 sequence: CASSEGTGDSNQPQHF. The CDR3 coding sequence is TGTGCCAGCAGTGAAGGGACAGGGGATAGCAATCAGCCCCAGCATTTT.

V gene TRBV9 combines with J gene TRBJ1-1; 7 bases line up with TRBD1. The CDR3 is made up of 14 amino acids. V lost 0 bases to trimming and J lost 1 base; unmatched junction nucleotides: 0. Germline loops: CDR1 SGDLS, CDR2 YYNGEE. CDR3 sequence (DNA): TGTGCCAGCAGCGTAGGGGACAGGAACACTGAAGCTTTCTTT. Translation gives CASSVGDRNTEAFF.

The chain recombines TRBV7-2 with TRBJ2-1; D possibly corresponds to TRBD2 (5 bases). The CDR3 loop spans 13 amino acids. Germline CDR1 SGHTA, CDR2 FQGNSA. V gave up 5 bases and J gave up 7 bases, with 12 bases separating them. The CDR3 loop is CASSVGRLNEQFF. CDR3 sequence (DNA): TGTGCCAGCAGCGTTGGGAGACTTAATGAGCAGTTCTTC.

V and J are TRBV19 and TRBJ1-1, with TRBD1 matching over 7 bases. With 6 bases clipped from V and 1 base from J, the junction kept 8 bases outside the gene matches. This CDR3 region has 15 residues. Germline CDR1 reads LNHDA; CDR2 reads SQIVND (reference sequence). In DNA, the CDR3 is TGTGCCAGTAGCCCGGGGACAGCGAAGAACACTGAAGCTTTCTTT. It translates to CASSPGTAKNTEAFF.

CDR3 in amino acids: CASSFNTNNSPLHF. CDR3 in DNA: TGTGCCAGCAGTTTCAACACGAATAATTCACCCCTCCACTTT. The V and J genes are TRBV28 and TRBJ1-6, with unresolved D. The CDR3 loop spans 14 amino acids. Trimming took off 3 bases at V and 5 bases at J, with 8 bases between the two ends. Per the germline V gene, CDR1 is MDHEN and CDR2 is SYDVKM.

The V call is TRBV5-1, the J call TRBJ1-1; D is perhaps TRBD1 (5 bases). The CDR3 contains 14 residues. In germline, CDR1 is SGHRS, CDR2 YFSETQ. V lost 0 bases to trimming and J lost 5 bases, with 11 bases between them. The CDR3 loop reads CASSLEGHGTEAFF. In DNA form, the CDR3 reads TGCGCCAGCAGCTTGGAGGGGCATGGAACTGAAGCTTTCTTT.

CDR3 protein: CASSLVADPYEQYF. The CDR3 nucleotides are TGTGCCAGCAGTTTAGTAGCCGACCCCTACGAGCAGTACTTC. The rearrangement joins TRBV28 to TRBJ2-7, with D uncertain. CDR3 length equals 14 residues. Germline values: CDR1 MDHEN, CDR2 SYDVKM. Deletions cut 2 bases from V and 2 bases from J, with 10 bases between. The full variable domain, its missing parts supplied by reference TRBV28 and TRBJ2-7, is DVKVTQSSRYLVKRTGEKVFLECVQDMDHENMFWYRQDPGLGLRLIYFSYDVKMKEKGDIPEGYSVSREKKERFSLILESASTNQTSMYLCASSLVADPYEQYFGPGTRLTVT.

Ten or more counts support this clone. The chain joins TRBV7-8 to TRBJ1-1; no firm D call. The CDR3 runs to 15 residues. The ends were cut back, 1 base at V and 4 bases at J, with 13 bases in the middle. CDR1 and CDR2 (germline): SGHVS, FQNEAQ. In DNA form, the CDR3 reads TGTGCCAGCAGCTTAGTTCGGGGAGGTGGCACTGAAGCTTTCTTT. The encoded protein is CASSLVRGGGTEAFF.

The chain uses TRBV6-5 and TRBJ1-1; 7 bases agree with TRBD1. Germline lookup yields CDR1 MNHEY and CDR2 SVGAGI. The J segment lost 0 bases and the V segment lost 6 bases, leaving 4 bases of the junction unmatched. This CDR3 has 14 residues. CDR3 amino acids: CASRDRDLNTEAFF. The CDR3 bases are TGTGCCAGCAGAGACAGGGACCTGAACACTGAAGCTTTCTTT.

The chain joins TRBV3-1 (or the pseudogene TRBV3-2) to TRBJ1-3, with D hard to call. The CDR3 length is 14 residues. V lost 4 bases, J lost 2 bases, and 9 bases lay in between. CDR1 and CDR2 from the germline V gene are LGHDT and YNNKEL (reference sequence). The CDR3 region is CASSRELTGNTIYF. The CDR3 region has the DNA TGTGCCAGCAGCCGCGAGTTGACTGGAAACACCATATATTTT.

The CDR3 loop is CASNPRTGREAFF. The CDR3 DNA reads TGTGCCAGCAATCCCCGTACAGGCCGTGAAGCTTTCTTT. The rearrangement joins TRBV28 to TRBJ1-1; D might be TRBD1 (5 bases). Trimming removed 7 bases at V and 7 bases at J, with 16 bases between. CDR1 MDHEN and CDR2 SYDVKM come from the germline V gene. This CDR3 has 13 amino acids.